This T cell receptor (beta chain) emerged from a study of human T cells and chemical hapten exposure. Study-level background: Subjects had 2% DPC placed on roughly 2 cm by roughly 2 cm of upper inner arm skin for sensitization. All through the approximately 25-week study, the scalp of each patient received diphenylcyclopropenone doses weekly.

The V gene's germline CDR1 is LGHNA and CDR2 YSLEER. There are 15 residues in the CDR3. The V and J ends lost 0 bases and 5 bases, in that order; junction bases with no gene match: 3. Regarding time point: pre-sensitization, week 0. Treatment defined: therapeutic diphenylcyclopropenone sensitization with weekly scalp DPC. TCRdb recomputed calls from the RACE reads with MiXCR, one row per CDR3 protein. The repertoire holds about 180,000 distinct CDR3 sequences, with around 30% as singletons. Source: whole blood, taken in connection with sensitization to the hapten diphenylcyclopropenone (DPC). The receptor was isolated from a woman aged 30 to 39 with alopecia areata. Some clones in this sample may be carry-over from other donors' samples. This rearrangement joins TRBV4-3 to TRBJ2-5; TRBD1 matches 10 bases. The CDR3 sequence is CASSQETGGMETQYF. As DNA, the CDR3 is TGCGCCAGCAGCCAAGAGACAGGGGGCATGGAGACCCAGTACTTC.